The entry below describes one T cell receptor beta chain. Its target is not known. MiXCR was run by TCRdb on the RT-PCR reads, yielding one entry per CDR3 protein. The data show over 300,000 distinct CDR3 sequences, with 20% to 25% seen just once and roughly 10% held by the top ten. This entry comes from a study of response to subunit inactivated influenza vaccine. Between the trimmed V and J ends, which lost 3 bases and 6 bases, there was a span of 12 bases. Germline assignment: CDR1 LNHDA and CDR2 SQIVND (reference sequence). The CDR3 totals 15 residues. Whole-study findings and limits: It was suggested by the authors that few new T cells are recruited by each seasonal influenza vaccination.

The starting material was PBMCs from blood, obtained 21 months after vaccination. The sequence derives from a man aged 50 to 69 who received an inactivated influenza vaccine. The V gene is TRBV19, the J gene TRBJ1-6; no reliable D call. CDR3 sequence (DNA): TGTGCCAGTAGTATTTATCCGGACCTTAATTCACCCCTCCACTTT. Amino acid sequence: CASSIYPDLNSPLHF.